This T cell receptor (beta chain) was profiled in a study of T cell clones after liver transplantation. Study-level background: Three of the eight recipients were HCV-positive; the rest had non-autoimmune, non-viral transplant indications. Tolerance: complete withdrawal held at least one year, liver enzymes staying within twice normal. Blood was drawn pre-transplant, before withdrawal, and after full or failed withdrawal. Study-wide results and limits: Small, mixed patient groups and varying post-transplant times limit these conclusions.

Per the germline V gene, CDR1 is SGDLS and CDR2 is YYNGEE. CDR3 length equals 14 residues. The trim removed 3 bases at V and 5 bases at J, leaving 5 bases unmatched. Libraries were prepared by immunoSEQ multiplex PCR; TCRdb keeps only in-frame clonotypes and omits some of them. This table has about 33,000 clones, around 94% appearing once. Notes on this clone: Its specificity is not known.

Sequenced material: CD8+ T cells from blood, taken 12 months after liver transplant. The chain has TRBV9 and TRBJ2-7, with TRBD1 identical over 10 bases. This receptor was identified in a human patient who received a liver transplant. The T cells may come from the graft donor. This chain's CDR3 is CASSDGTGAHEQYF. CDR3 sequence (DNA): TGTGCCAGCAGCGACGGGACAGGGGCCCACGAGCAGTACTTC.